This entry concerns a single TCR beta chain. Clones were sequenced by immunoSEQ multiplex PCR, and TCRdb holds only the in-frame ones, with some missing. The table has around 170,000 clones, 80% to 90% seen once; the top ten hold less than 2%. The sample comes from a study of blood T cell repertoires in COVID-19. The CDR3 loop spans 14 amino acids. V gave up 4 bases and J gave up 4 bases, with 9 bases separating them. Germline V gene data show CDR1 as SGDLS and CDR2 as YYNGEE. Sequenced input: peripheral blood. The TCR sequence derives from a man between 18 and 29 years old who had recovered from COVID-19. The chain is built from TRBV9 and TRBJ1-6; the D is unclear. The chain's CDR3 is CASSPRVYNSPLHF. The DNA for the CDR3 is TGTGCCAGCAGCCCGAGGGTGTATAATTCACCCCTCCACTTT.